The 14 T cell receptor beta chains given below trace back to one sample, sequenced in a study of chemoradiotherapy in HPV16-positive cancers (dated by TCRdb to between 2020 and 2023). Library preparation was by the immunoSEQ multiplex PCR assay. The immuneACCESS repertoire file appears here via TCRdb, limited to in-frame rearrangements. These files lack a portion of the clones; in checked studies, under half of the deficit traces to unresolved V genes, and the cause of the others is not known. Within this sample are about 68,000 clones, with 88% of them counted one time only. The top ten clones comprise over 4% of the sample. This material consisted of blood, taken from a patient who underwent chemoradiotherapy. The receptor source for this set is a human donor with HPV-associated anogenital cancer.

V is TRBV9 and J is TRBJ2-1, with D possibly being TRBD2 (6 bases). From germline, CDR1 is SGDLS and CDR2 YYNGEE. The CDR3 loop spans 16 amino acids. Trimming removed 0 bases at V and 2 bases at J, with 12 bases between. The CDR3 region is CASSVAGRGPYNEQFF. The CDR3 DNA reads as TGTGCCAGCAGCGTAGCGGGGCGGGGACCCTACAATGAGCAGTTCTTC.

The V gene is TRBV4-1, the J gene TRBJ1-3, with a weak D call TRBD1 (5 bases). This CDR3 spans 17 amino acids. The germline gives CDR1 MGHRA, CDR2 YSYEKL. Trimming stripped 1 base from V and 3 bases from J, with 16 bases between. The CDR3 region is CASSQGGARSSGNTIYF. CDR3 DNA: TGCGCCAGCAGCCAAGGCGGGGCAAGGAGTAGTGGAAACACCATATATTTT.

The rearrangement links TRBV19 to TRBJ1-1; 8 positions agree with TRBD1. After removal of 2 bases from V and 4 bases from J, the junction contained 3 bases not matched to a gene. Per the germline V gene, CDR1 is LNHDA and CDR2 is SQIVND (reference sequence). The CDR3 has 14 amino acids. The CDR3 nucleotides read TGTGCCAGTAGTATACTTACAGGGGGCACTGAAGCTTTCTTT. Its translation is CASSILTGGTEAFF. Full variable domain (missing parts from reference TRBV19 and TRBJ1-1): DGGITQSPKYLFRKEGQNVTLSCEQNLNHDAMYWYRQDPGQGLRLIYYSQIVNDFQKGDIAEGYSVSREKKESFPLTVTSAQKNPTAFYLCASSILTGGTEAFFGQGTRLTVV.

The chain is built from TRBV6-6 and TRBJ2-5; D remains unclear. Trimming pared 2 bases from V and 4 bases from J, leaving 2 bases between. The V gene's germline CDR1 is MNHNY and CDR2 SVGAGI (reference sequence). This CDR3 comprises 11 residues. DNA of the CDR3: TGTGCCAGCAGTTACAGAGAGACCCAGTACTTC. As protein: CASSYRETQYF.

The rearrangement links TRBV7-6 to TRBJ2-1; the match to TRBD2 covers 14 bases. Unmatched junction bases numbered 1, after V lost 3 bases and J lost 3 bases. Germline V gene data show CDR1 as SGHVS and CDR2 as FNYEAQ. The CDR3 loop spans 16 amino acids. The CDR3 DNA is TGTGCCAGCAGCTTGGGGACTAGCGGGAGCTACAATGAGCAGTTCTTC. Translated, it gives CASSLGTSGSYNEQFF.

CDR3 bases: TGCGCCAGCAGTGAGTCGACAGGGGAGGATCAGCCCCAGCATTTT. It encodes CASSESTGEDQPQHF. This sequence joins TRBV10-2 and TRBJ1-5, with 8 bases aligning to TRBD1. From germline, CDR1 is WSHSY and CDR2 SAAADI. CDR3 size: 15 residues. With 0 bases clipped from V and 5 bases from J, the junction kept 3 bases outside the gene matches.

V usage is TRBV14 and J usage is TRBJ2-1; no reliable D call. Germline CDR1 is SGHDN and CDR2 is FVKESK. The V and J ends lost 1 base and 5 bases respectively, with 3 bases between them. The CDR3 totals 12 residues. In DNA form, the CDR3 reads TGTGCCAGCAGCCAAGTTAACAATGAGCAGTTCTTC. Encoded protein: CASSQVNNEQFF. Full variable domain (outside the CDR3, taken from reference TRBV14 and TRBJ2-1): EAGVTQFPSHSVIEKGQTVTLRCDPISGHDNLYWYRRVMGKEIKFLLHFVKESKQDESGMPNNRFLAERTGGTYSTLKVQPAELEDSGVYFCASSQVNNEQFFGPGTRLTVL.

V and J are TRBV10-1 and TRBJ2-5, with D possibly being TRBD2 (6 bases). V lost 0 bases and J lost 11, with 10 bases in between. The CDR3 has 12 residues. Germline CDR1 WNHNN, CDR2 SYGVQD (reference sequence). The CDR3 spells CASSESGGEQYF. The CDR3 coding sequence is TGCGCCAGCAGTGAGTCTGGCGGGGAGCAGTACTTC.

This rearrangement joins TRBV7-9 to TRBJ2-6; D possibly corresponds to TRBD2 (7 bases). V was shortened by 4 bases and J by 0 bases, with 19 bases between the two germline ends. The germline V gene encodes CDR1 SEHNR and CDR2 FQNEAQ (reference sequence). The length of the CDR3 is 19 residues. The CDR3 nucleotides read TGTGCCAGCAGCTCGACGGCGCGGGGGCCTCTCTCTGGGGCCAACGTCCTGACTTTC. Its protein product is CASSSTARGPLSGANVLTF.

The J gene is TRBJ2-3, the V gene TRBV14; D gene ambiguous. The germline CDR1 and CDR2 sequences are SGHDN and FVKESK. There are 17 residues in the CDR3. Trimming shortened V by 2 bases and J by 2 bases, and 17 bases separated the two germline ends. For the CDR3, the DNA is TGTGCCAGCAGCCAATGGAACGGCGCATTCTACACAGATACGCAGTATTTT. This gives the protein CASSQWNGAFYTDTQYF.

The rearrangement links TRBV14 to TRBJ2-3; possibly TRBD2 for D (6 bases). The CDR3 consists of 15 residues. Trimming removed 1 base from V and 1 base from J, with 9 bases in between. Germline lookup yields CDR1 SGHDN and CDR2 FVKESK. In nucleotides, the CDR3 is TGTGCCAGCAGCCAAGGACTAGACGGCACAGATACGCAGTATTTT. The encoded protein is CASSQGLDGTDTQYF. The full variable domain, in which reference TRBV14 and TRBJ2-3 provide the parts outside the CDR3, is EAGVTQFPSHSVIEKGQTVTLRCDPISGHDNLYWYRRVMGKEIKFLLHFVKESKQDESGMPNNRFLAERTGGTYSTLKVQPAELEDSGVYFCASSQGLDGTDTQYFGPGTRLTVL.

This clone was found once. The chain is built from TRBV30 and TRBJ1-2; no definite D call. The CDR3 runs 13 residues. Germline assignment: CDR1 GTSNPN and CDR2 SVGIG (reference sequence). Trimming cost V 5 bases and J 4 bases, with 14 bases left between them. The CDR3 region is CAWDARAGYGYTF. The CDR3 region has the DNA TGTGCCTGGGATGCTCGGGCCGGCTATGGCTACACCTTC.

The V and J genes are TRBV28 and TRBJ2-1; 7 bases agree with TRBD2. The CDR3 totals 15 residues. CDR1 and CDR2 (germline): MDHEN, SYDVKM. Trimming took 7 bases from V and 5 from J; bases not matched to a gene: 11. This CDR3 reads CASTVGGRSDNEQFF. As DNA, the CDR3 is TGTGCCAGCACCGTGGGCGGGAGATCTGACAATGAGCAGTTCTTC.

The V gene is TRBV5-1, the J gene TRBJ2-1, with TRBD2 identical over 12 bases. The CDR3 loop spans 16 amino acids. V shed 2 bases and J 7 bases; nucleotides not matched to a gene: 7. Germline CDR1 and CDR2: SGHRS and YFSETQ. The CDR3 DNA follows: TGCGCCAGCAGCTTCTCTAGCGGGGGGGCTTCAAATGAGCAGTTCTTC. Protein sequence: CASSFSSGGASNEQFF.